A single sample gave rise to the 5 T cell receptor beta chains below, sequenced in a study of T cells in Graves' hyperthyroidism and ophthalmopathy. RNA transcripts gave rise to amplified TCR beta CDR3 regions. HTBI primers were used for first-round RT-PCR of the TCR CDR3. MiXCR, run by TCRdb on the multiplex PCR reads, gives a single entry per CDR3 protein. The table lists around 700,000 distinct CDR3 sequences, roughly 20% of them singletons, with 15% to 20% in the top ten. The material sequenced was blood. These receptors originate from a woman in her 50s with Graves' hyperthyroidism that later progressed to Graves' ophthalmopathy.

This clonotype was seen ten or more times. V is TRBV7-9 and J is TRBJ2-7; D may be TRBD1 (5 bases). The CDR3 loop spans 14 amino acids. With 0 bases removed from V and 5 bases from J, the gap between germline ends came to 11 bases. Germline assignment: CDR1 SEHNR and CDR2 FQNEAQ (reference sequence). The CDR3 loop reads CASSLAIGVHEQYF. As DNA, the CDR3 is TGTGCCAGCAGCTTAGCGATAGGGGTCCACGAGCAGTACTTC. Full variable domain (remainder filled in from reference TRBV7-9 and TRBJ2-7): DTGVSQNPRHKITKRGQNVTFRCDPISEHNRLYWYRQTLGQGPEFLTYFQNEAQLEKSRLLSDRFSAERPKGSFSTLEIQRTEQGDSAMYLCASSLAIGVHEQYFGPGTRLTVT.

In its sample, this clonotype was seen a few times. Here the CDR3 reads CASSPVPVGGNGYTF. DNA of the CDR3: TGCGCCAGCAGCCCCGTTCCAGTGGGAGGTAATGGCTACACCTTC. The gene calls are TRBV5-1 and TRBJ1-2; D gene unclear. Trimming pared 4 bases from V and 6 bases from J, leaving 19 bases between. CDR1 and CDR2 (germline): SGHRS, YFSETQ. The CDR3 totals 15 residues. Full variable domain (outside the CDR3, taken from reference TRBV5-1 and TRBJ1-2): KAGVTQTPRYLIKTRGQQVTLSCSPISGHRSVSWYQQTPGQGLQFLFEYFSETQRNKGNFPGRFSGRQFSNSRSEMNVSTLELGDSALYLCASSPVPVGGNGYTFGSGTRLTVV.

A single count supports this clonotype. V is TRBV29-1 and J is TRBJ1-2, with D possibly TRBD1 on 6 matching bases. The CDR3 sequence is 13 residues long. Deletions cut 6 bases from V and 4 bases from J, with 15 bases between. Germline values: CDR1 SQVTM, CDR2 ANQGSEA. This CDR3 is CSVEDSPSYGYTF. In nucleotides, the CDR3 is TGCAGCGTGGAGGACAGCCCCTCCTATGGCTACACCTTC. Based on the CDR3 plus reference TRBV29-1 and TRBJ1-2, the full variable domain is SAVISQKPSRDICQRGTSLTIQCQVDSQVTMMFWYRQQPGQSLTLIATANQGSEATYESGFVIDKFPISRPNLTFSTLTVSNMSPEDSSIYLCSVEDSPSYGYTFGSGTRLTVV.

The chain links TRBV19 to TRBJ1-5; 8 nucleotides align to TRBD1. Germline CDR1 is LNHDA and CDR2 is SQIVND (reference sequence). The length of the CDR3 is 14 residues. V trimming: 7 bases; J trimming: 6 bases; junction bases outside the gene matches: 8. DNA for the CDR3: TGTGCCAGTACGCCACAGGGGGAAGGTCAGCCCCAGCATTTT. Its protein is CASTPQGEGQPQHF.

The chain recombines TRBV7-9 with TRBJ2-4; D possibly uses TRBD1 or TRBD2 (6 bases each). This CDR3 region has 16 residues. Germline CDR1 SEHNR, CDR2 FQNEAQ (reference sequence). Trimming cost V 5 bases and J 3 bases, with 17 bases left between them. CDR3 residues: CASSDTRDTYKNIQYF. CDR3 DNA sequence: TGTGCCAGCAGCGACACGCGGGACACCTACAAAAACATTCAGTACTTC.